This T cell receptor beta chain was identified during a study of blood T cell repertoires in COVID-19. Repertoires were generated with immunoSEQ multiplex PCR, while TCRdb's copy carries only in-frame clones and drops some. In the table there are around 400,000 clones, nearly 90% of which are singletons. Germline values: CDR1 MRHNA, CDR2 SNTAGT. This CDR3 has 17 amino acids. Trimming took 2 bases from V and 0 from J, leaving 11 bases between them. The rearrangement uses TRBV6-4 and TRBJ2-6, with D perhaps matching TRBD1 (6 bases). This TCR was sampled from a woman in her twenties or thirties who had recovered from COVID-19. Sequenced input: PBMCs or T cells enriched from blood (not recorded which). CDR3 in DNA: TGTGCCAGCAGTGACCCCCAGGGGACCTCTGGGGCCAACGTCCTGACTTTC. Encoded protein: CASSDPQGTSGANVLTF.